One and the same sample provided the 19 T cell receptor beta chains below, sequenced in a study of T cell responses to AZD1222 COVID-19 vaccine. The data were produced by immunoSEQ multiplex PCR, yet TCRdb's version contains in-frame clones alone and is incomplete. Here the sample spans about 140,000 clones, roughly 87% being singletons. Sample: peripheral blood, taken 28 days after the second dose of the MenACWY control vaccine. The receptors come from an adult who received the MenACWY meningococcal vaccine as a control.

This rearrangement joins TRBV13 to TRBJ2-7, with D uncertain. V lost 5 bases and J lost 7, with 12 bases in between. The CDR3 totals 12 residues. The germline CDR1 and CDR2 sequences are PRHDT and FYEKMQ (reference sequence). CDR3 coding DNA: TGTGCCAGCAGCCAAGGCTCGTATGAGCAGTACTTC. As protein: CASSQGSYEQYF.

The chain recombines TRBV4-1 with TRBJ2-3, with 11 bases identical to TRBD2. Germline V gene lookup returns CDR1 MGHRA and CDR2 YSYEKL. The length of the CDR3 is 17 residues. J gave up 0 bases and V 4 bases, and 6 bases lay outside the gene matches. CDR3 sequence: CASSPLAGATSTDTQYF. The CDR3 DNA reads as TGCGCCAGCAGCCCACTAGCGGGGGCGACTAGCACAGATACGCAGTATTTT.

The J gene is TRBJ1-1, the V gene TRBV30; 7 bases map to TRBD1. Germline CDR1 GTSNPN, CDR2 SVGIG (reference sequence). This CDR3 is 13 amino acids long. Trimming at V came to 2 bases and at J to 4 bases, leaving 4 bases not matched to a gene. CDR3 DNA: TGTGCCTGGAGTATCGGACAGGTCACTGAAGCTTTCTTT. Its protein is CAWSIGQVTEAFF.

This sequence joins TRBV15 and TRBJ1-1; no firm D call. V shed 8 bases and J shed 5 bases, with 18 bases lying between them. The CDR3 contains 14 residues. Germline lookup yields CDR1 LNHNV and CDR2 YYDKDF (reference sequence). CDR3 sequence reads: CATRLRARETEAFF. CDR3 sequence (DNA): TGTGCCACCCGATTGCGGGCTCGAGAAACTGAAGCTTTCTTT. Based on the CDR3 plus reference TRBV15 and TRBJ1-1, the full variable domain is DAMVIQNPRYQVTQFGKPVTLSCSQTLNHNVMYWYQQKSSQAPKLLFHYYDKDFNNEADTPDNFQSRRPNTSFCFLDIRSPGLGDTAMYLCATRLRARETEAFFGQGTRLTVV.

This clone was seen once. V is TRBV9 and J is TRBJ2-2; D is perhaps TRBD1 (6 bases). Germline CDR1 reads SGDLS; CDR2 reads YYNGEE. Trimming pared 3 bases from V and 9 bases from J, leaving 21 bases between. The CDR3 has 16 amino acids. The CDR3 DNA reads TGTGCCAGCAGCGGGGGACCGGGACACGGGCCGCGGGAGCTGTTTTTT. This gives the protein CASSGGPGHGPRELFF.

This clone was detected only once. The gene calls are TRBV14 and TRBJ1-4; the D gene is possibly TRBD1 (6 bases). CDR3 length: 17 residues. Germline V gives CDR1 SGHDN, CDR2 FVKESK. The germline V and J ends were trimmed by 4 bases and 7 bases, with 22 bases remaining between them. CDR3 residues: CASSPGQWAPGSEKLFF. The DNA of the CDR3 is TGTGCCAGCAGCCCTGGACAGTGGGCCCCTGGGAGTGAAAAACTGTTTTTT.

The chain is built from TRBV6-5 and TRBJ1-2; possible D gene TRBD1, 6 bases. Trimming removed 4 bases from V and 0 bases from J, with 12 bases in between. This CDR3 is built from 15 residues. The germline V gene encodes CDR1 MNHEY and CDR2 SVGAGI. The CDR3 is CASSSGQMSNYGYTF. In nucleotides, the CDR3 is TGTGCCAGCAGTTCCGGACAGATGTCTAACTATGGCTACACCTTC.

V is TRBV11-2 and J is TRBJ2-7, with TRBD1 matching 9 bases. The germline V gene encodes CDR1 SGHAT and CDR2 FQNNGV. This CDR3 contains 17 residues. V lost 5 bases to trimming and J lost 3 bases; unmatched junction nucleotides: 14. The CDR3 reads CASSRPLRDRVDYEQYF. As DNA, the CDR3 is TGTGCCAGCAGCCGACCCCTCCGGGACAGGGTGGACTACGAGCAGTACTTC.

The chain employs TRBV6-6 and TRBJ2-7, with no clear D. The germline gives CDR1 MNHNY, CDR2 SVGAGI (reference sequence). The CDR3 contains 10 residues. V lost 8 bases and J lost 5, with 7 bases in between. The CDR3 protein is CASGDDEQYF. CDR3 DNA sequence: TGTGCCAGCGGGGATGACGAGCAGTACTTC.

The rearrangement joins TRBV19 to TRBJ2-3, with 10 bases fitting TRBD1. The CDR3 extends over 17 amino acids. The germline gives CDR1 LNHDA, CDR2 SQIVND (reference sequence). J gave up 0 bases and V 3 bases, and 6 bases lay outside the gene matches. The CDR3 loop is CASSIRRTGGSTDTQYF. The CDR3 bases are TGTGCCAGTAGTATCCGACGGACAGGGGGGAGCACAGATACGCAGTATTTT. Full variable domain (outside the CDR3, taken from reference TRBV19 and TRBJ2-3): DGGITQSPKYLFRKEGQNVTLSCEQNLNHDAMYWYRQDPGQGLRLIYYSQIVNDFQKGDIAEGYSVSREKKESFPLTVTSAQKNPTAFYLCASSIRRTGGSTDTQYFGPGTRLTVL.

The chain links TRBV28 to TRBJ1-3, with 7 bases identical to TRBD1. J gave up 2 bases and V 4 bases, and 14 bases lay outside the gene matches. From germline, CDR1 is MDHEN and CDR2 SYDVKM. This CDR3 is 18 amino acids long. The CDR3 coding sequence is TGTGCCAGCAGTTCACCGGGACAGCCAAACAGGGCTGGAAACACCATATATTTT. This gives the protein CASSSPGQPNRAGNTIYF.

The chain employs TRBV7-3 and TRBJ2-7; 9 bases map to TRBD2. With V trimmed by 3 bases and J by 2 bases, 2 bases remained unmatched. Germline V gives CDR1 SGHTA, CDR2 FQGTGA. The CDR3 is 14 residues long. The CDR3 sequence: CASSLTSGPYEQYF. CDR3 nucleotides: TGTGCCAGCAGCTTGACTAGCGGTCCCTACGAGCAGTACTTC.

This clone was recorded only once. The CDR3 DNA is TGTGCCAGCAGCAAAGTAAGGGACAGGGGCGAGCAGTACTTC. Its translation: CASSKVRDRGEQYF. The chain uses TRBV21-1 and TRBJ2-7; TRBD1, as called in the table, went unchecked against the DNA. TRBV21-1 is described as a pseudogene. The CDR3 has 14 amino acids.

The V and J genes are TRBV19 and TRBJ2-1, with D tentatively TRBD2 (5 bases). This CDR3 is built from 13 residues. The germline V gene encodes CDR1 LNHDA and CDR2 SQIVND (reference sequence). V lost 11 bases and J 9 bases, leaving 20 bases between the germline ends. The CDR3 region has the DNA TGTGCCGCCTCGGACTCCACTACACGTGAGCAGTTCTTC. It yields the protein CAASDSTTREQFF. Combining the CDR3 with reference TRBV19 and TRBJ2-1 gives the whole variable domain DGGITQSPKYLFRKEGQNVTLSCEQNLNHDAMYWYRQDPGQGLRLIYYSQIVNDFQKGDIAEGYSVSREKKESFPLTVTSAQKNPTAFYLCAASDSTTREQFFGPGTRLTVL.

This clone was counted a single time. CDR3 nucleotide sequence: TGTGCCAGCAGCACTAGCGGGAGCGGGAACATTCAGTACTTC. Its protein product is CASSTSGSGNIQYF. The chain joins TRBV11-3 to TRBJ2-4; 11 positions match TRBD2. The germline CDR1 and CDR2 sequences are SGHNT and YENEEA. The CDR3 runs 14 residues. J gave up 7 bases and V 5 bases, and 4 bases lay outside the gene matches.

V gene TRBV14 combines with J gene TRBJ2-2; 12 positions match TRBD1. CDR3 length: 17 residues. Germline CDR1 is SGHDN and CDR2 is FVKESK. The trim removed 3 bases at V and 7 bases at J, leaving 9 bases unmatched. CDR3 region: CASSQQPGQGASGELFF. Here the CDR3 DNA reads TGTGCCAGCAGCCAGCAACCGGGACAGGGGGCGAGCGGGGAGCTGTTTTTT.

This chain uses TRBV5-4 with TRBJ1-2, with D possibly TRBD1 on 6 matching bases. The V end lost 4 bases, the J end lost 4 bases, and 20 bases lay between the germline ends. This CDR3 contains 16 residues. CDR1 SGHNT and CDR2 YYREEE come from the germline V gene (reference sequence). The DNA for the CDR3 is TGTGCCAGCAGCAGTATTGTTGGGGGCCGTCCCTATGGCTACACCTTC. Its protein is CASSSIVGGRPYGYTF.

CDR3 sequence (DNA): TGTGCCAGCAGCCAATCGAGGTACGAGCAGTACTTC. Its protein product is CASSQSRYEQYF. This chain connects TRBV16 to TRBJ2-7; D not resolved. V dropped 0 bases and J dropped 4 bases, with 4 bases sitting between them. Germline loops: CDR1 KGHSY, CDR2 FQNENV. CDR3 length: 12 amino acids.

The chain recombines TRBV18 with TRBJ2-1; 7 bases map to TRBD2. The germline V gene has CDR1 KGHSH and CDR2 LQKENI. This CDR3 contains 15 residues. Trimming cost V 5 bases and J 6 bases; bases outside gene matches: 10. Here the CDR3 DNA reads TGTGCCAGCTCAACGCGGGAGCGATCGGGCAATGAGCAGTTCTTC. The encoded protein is CASSTRERSGNEQFF.